Given below is one T cell receptor beta chain in context. The target antigen is unknown. TCRdb's copy holds only in-frame clones and misses some; the assay was immunoSEQ multiplex PCR. The sample gives just over 15,000 clones, about four fifths of which show up once; roughly 24% is in the top ten. The unexposed donors gave CD4+ T cells in about 2011-2018, prior to COVID-19. CD4+ T cells were isolated from the cells after about nine days of culture. Cells permitting, SARS-CoV-2 S/N and four cold-coronavirus spikes were tested on unexposed-donor CD4+ T cells. PBMCs were plated at a few million per well in IL-2-containing medium. Fresh IL-2 medium replaced half the medium on days 3 and 7. The source of the sample is a study of CD4 T cells in relation to SARS-CoV-2 and coronaviruses. On the study more broadly: After 10 to 11 days of antigen culture, PBMC TCR beta CDR3s were sequenced.

V was clipped by 2 bases and J by 5 bases, with 11 bases between them. Germline V gene data show CDR1 as LGHNT and CDR2 as FRNRAP. The CDR3 is 14 amino acids. This clonotype originated in a human donor in good health. V usage is TRBV12-5 and J usage is TRBJ2-3; TRBD1 or TRBD2 may be the D gene (5 bases each). The sequencing input was CD4+ T cells from PBMCs, cultured in vitro. The CDR3 sequence: CASGLPGTGDTQYF. In nucleotides, the CDR3 is TGTGCTAGTGGTTTGCCGGGGACCGGAGATACGCAGTATTTT.